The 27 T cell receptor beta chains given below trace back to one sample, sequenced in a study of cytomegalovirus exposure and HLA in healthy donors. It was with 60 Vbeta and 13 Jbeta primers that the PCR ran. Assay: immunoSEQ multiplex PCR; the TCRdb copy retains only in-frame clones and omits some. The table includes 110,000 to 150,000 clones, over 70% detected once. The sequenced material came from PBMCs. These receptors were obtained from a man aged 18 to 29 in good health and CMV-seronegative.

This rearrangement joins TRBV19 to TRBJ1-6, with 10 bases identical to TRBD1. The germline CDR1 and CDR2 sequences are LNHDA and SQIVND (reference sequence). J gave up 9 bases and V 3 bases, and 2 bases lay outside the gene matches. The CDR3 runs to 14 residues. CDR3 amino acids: CASSMGTGASPLHF. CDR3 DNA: TGTGCCAGTAGTATGGGGACAGGGGCTTCACCCCTCCACTTT.

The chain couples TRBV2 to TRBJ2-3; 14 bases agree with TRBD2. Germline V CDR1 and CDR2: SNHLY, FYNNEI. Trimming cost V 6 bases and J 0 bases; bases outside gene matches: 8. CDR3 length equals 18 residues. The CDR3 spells CASRKGTSGGQSTDTQYF. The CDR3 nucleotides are TGTGCCAGCAGGAAGGGGACTAGCGGGGGCCAAAGCACAGATACGCAGTATTTT.

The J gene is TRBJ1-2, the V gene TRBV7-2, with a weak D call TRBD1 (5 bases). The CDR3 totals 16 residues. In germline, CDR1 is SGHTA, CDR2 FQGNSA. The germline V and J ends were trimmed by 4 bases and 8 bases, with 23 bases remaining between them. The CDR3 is CASSSEIQSGAPGYTF. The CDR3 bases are TGTGCCAGCAGCTCCGAAATTCAAAGTGGGGCTCCGGGCTACACCTTC. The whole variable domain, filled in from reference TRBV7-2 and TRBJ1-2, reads GAGVSQSPSNKVTEKGKDVELRCDPISGHTALYWYRQSLGQGLEFLIYFQGNSAPDKSGLPSDRFSAERTGGSVSTLTIQRTQQEDSAVYLCASSSEIQSGAPGYTFGSGTRLTVV.

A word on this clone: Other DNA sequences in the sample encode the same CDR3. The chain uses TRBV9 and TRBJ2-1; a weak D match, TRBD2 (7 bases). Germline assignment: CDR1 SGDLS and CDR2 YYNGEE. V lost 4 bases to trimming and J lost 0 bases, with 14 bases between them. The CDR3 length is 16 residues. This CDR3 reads CASSPRGGGSYNEQFF. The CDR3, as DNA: TGTGCCAGCAGCCCGAGGGGGGGCGGCTCCTACAATGAGCAGTTCTTC.

CDR3: CSVESVSGVTYEQYF. The CDR3 DNA follows: TGCAGCGTTGAATCAGTAAGCGGGGTAACCTACGAGCAGTACTTC. The chain employs TRBV29-1 and TRBJ2-7; TRBD2 matches at 7 bases. The CDR3 is 15 amino acids. J was trimmed by 2 bases and V by 2 bases; bases with no gene match: 9. Germline values: CDR1 SQVTM, CDR2 ANQGSEA.

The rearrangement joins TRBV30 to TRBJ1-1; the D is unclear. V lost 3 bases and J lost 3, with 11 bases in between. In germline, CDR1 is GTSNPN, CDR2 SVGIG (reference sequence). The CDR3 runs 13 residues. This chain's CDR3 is CAWRNFVDTEAFF. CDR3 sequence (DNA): TGTGCCTGGAGGAACTTTGTGGACACTGAAGCTTTCTTT.

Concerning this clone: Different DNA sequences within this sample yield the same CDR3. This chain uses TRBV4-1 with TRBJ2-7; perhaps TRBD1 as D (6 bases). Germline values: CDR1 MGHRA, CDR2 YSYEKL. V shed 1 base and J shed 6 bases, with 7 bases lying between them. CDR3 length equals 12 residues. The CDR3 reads CASSQVGGEQYF. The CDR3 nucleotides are TGCGCCAGCAGCCAAGTAGGGGGCGAGCAGTACTTC.

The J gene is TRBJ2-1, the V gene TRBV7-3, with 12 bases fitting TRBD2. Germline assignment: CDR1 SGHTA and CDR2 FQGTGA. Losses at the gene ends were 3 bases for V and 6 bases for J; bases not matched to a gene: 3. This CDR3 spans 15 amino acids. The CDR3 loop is CASSFGLAGPNEQFF. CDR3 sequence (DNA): TGTGCCAGCAGCTTCGGACTAGCGGGACCCAATGAGCAGTTCTTC.

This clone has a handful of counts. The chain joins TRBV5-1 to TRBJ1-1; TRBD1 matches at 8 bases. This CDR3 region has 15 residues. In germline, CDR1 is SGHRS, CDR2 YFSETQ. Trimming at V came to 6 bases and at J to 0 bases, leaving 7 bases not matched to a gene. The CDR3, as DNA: TGCGCCAGCAATCGACAGGGGACGGTGAACACTGAAGCTTTCTTT. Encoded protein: CASNRQGTVNTEAFF.

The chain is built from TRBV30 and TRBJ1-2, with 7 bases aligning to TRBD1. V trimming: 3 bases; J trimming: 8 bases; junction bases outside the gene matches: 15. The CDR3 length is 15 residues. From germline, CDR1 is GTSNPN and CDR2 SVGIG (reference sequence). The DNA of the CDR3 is TGTGCCTGGAGGGGCCCGACAGGGCCTAATGGGGGCTACACCTTC. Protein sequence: CAWRGPTGPNGGYTF.

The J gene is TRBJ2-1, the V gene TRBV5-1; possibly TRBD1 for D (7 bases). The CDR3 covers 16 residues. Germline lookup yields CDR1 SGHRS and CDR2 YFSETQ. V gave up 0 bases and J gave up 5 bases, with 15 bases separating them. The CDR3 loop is CASSLGRTGGHNEQFF. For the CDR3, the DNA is TGCGCCAGCAGCTTGGGGAGGACAGGAGGGCACAATGAGCAGTTCTTC.

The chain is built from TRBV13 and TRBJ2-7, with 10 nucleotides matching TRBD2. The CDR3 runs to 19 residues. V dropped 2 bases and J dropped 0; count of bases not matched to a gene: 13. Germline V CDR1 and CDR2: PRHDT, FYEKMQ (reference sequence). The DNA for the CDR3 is TGTGCCAGCAGCTTAAGTGATAGCGGGGGGTCCTCGCGCTCCTACGAGCAGTACTTC. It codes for CASSLSDSGGSSRSYEQYF.

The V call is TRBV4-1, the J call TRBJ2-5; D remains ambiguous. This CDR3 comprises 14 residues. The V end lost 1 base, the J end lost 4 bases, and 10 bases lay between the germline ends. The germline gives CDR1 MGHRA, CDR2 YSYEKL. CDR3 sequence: CASSQGGSIETQYF. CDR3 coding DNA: TGCGCCAGCAGCCAAGGAGGATCTATAGAGACCCAGTACTTC.

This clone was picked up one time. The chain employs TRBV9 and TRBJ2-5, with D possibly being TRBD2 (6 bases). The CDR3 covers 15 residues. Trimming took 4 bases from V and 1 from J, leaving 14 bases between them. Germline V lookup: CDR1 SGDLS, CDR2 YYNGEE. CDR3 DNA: TGTGCCAGCAGCTATAGGGGAGGAACCCAAGAGACCCAGTACTTC. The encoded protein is CASSYRGGTQETQYF.

Here the CDR3 DNA reads TGTGCCAGCAGTACCGACAGAAGTTATCAGCCCCAGCATTTT. Translated, it gives CASSTDRSYQPQHF. The rearrangement joins TRBV6-6 to TRBJ1-5, with D perhaps TRBD1 (5 bases). This CDR3 region has 14 residues. Trimming removed 5 bases at V and 5 bases at J, with 13 bases between. From germline, CDR1 is MNHNY and CDR2 SVGAGI (reference sequence).

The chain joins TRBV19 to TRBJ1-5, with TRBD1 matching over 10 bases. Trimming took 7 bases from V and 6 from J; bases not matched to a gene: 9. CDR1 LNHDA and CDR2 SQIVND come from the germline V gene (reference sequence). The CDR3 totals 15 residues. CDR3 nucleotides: TGTGCCAGTACCCTGACAGGGGGCTCGAGTCAGCCCCAGCATTTT. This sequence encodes CASTLTGGSSQPQHF.

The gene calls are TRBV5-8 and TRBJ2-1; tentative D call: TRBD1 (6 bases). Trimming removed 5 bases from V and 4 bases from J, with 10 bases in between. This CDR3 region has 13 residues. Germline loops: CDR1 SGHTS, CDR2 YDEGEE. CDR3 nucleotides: TGTGCCAGCAGAGACAGGCCATACAATGAGCAGTTCTTC. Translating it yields CASRDRPYNEQFF.

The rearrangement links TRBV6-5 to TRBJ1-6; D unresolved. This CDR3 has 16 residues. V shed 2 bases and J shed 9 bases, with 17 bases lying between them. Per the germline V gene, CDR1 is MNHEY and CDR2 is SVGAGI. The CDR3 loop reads CASSYEGGKSGSPLHF. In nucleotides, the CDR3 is TGTGCCAGCAGTTACGAAGGAGGGAAATCGGGTTCACCCCTCCACTTT.

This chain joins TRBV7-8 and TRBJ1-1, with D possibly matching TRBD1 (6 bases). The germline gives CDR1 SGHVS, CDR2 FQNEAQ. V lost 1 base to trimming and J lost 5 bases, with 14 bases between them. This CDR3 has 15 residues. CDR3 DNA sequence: TGTGCCAGCAGCTTAGATGGCAGGGGTGGTACTGAAGCTTTCTTT. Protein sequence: CASSLDGRGGTEAFF.

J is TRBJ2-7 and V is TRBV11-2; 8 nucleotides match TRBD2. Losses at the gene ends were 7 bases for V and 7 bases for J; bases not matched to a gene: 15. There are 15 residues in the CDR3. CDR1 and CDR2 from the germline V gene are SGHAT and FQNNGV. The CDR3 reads CASTLAGGRGREQYF. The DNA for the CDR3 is TGTGCCAGCACCCTCGCGGGGGGTAGGGGAAGGGAGCAGTACTTC.

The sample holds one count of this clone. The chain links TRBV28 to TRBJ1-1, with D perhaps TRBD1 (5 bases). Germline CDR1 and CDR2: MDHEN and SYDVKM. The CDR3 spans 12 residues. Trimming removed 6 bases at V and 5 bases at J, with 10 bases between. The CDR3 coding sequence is TGTGCCAGCAGGGGCAGGGCGACTGAAGCTTTCTTT. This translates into CASRGRATEAFF.

The CDR3 bases are TGTGCCAGCAGCCCCGAAAGGAGGGGCTATGGCTACACCTTC. Its translation: CASSPERRGYGYTF. The chain couples TRBV5-5 to TRBJ1-2; tentative D call: TRBD1 (5 bases). V gave up 4 bases and J gave up 4 bases, with 14 bases separating them. The germline V gene encodes CDR1 SGHKS and CDR2 YYEKEE (reference sequence). This CDR3 has 14 residues. Supplemented by reference TRBV5-5 and TRBJ1-2, the full variable domain reads DAGVTQSPTHLIKTRGQQVTLRCSPISGHKSVSWYQQVLGQGPQFIFQYYEKEERGRGNFPDRFSARQFPNYSSELNVNALLLGDSALYLCASSPERRGYGYTFGSGTRLTVV.

The CDR3 sequence: CASSQGGNGYTF. The CDR3 DNA is TGCGCCAGCAGCCAGGGGGGAAATGGCTACACCTTC. The chain employs TRBV4-1 and TRBJ1-2; D is possibly TRBD1 (5 bases). Germline-derived CDR1 and CDR2 are MGHRA and YSYEKL. V lost 3 bases to trimming and J lost 6 bases, with 8 bases between them. This CDR3 is 12 amino acids long.

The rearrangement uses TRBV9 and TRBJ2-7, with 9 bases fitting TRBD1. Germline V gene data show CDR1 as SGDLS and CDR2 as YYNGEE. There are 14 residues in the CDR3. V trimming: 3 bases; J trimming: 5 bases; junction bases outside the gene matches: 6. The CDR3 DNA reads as TGTGCCAGCAGCGGATCGACAGGGGGAAACGAGCAGTACTTC. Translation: CASSGSTGGNEQYF.

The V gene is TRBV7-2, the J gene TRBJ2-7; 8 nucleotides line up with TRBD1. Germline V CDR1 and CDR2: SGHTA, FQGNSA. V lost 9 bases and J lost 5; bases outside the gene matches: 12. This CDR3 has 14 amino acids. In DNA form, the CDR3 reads TGTGCCAGTCGACCTAGGACAGGGATGGACGAGCAGTACTTC. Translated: CASRPRTGMDEQYF.

Here the CDR3 reads CASSDRDRADETQYF. CDR3 coding DNA: TGTGCCAGCAGCGACCGGGACAGGGCAGACGAGACCCAGTACTTC. This chain connects TRBV5-5 to TRBJ2-5; 9 nucleotides align to TRBD1. Germline assignment: CDR1 SGHKS and CDR2 YYEKEE (reference sequence). V was pared by 4 bases and J by 5 bases, with 9 bases of the junction left unmatched. The length of the CDR3 is 15 residues.

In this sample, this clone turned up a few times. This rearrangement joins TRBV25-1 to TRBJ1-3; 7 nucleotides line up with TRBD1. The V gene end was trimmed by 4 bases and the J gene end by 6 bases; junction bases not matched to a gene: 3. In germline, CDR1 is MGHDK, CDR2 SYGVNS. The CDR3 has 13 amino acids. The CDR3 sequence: CASSVTGTNTIYF. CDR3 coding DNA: TGTGCCAGCAGTGTGACAGGGACAAACACCATATATTTT.